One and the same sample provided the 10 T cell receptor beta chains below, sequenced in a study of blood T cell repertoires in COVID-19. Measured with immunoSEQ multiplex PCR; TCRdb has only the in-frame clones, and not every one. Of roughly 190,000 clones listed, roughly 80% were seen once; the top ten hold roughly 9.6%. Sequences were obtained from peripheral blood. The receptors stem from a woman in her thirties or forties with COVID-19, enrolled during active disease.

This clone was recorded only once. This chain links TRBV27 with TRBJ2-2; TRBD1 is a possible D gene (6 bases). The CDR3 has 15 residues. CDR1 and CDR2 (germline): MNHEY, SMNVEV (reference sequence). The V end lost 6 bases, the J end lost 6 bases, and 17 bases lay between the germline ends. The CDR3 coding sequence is TGTGCCAGCAGCTTCTCAGGGGTGGGTTCCGGGGAGCTGTTTTTT. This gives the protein CASSFSGVGSGELFF.

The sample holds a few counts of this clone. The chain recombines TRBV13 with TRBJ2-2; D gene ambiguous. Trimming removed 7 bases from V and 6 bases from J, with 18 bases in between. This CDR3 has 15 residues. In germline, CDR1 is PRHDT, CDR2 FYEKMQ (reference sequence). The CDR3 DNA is TGTGCCAGCAATGCGCCAAATTCCCCGTCCGGGGAGCTGTTTTTT. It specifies CASNAPNSPSGELFF. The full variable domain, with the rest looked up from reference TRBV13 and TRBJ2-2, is AAGVIQSPRHLIKEKRETATLKCYPIPRHDTVYWYQQGPGQDPQFLISFYEKMQSDKGSIPDRFSAQQFSDYHSELNMSSLELGDSALYFCASNAPNSPSGELFFGEGSRLTVL.

The CDR3 DNA reads TGTGCCAGCAGCCCCTGGACAGGTGCAGTCCAAGAGACCCAGTACTTC. It specifies CASSPWTGAVQETQYF. This chain connects TRBV7-9 to TRBJ2-5; 7 positions agree with TRBD1. Unmatched junction bases numbered 10, after V lost 5 bases and J lost 1 base. CDR1 and CDR2 from the germline V gene are SEHNR and FQNEAQ (reference sequence). The CDR3 spans 16 residues.

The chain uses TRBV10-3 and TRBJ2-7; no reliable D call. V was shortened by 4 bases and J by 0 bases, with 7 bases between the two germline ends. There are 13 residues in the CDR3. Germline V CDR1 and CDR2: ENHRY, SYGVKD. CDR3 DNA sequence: TGTGCCATCAGTGTCTCCGTCTCCTACGAGCAGTACTTC. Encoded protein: CAISVSVSYEQYF.

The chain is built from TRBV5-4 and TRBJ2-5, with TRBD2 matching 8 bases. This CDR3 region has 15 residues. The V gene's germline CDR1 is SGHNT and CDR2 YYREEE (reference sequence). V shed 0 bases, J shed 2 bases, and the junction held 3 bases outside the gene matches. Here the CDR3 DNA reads TGTGCCAGCAGCTTGGCTGCTAGCGGGCAAGAGACCCAGTACTTC. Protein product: CASSLAASGQETQYF.

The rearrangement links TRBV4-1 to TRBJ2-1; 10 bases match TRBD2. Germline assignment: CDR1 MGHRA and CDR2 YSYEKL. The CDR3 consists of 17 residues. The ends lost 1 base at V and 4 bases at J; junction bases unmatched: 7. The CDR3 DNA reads TGCGCCAGCAGCCAAGCCGAGGGTAGCGGGAGGTACAATGAGCAGTTCTTC. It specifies CASSQAEGSGRYNEQFF.

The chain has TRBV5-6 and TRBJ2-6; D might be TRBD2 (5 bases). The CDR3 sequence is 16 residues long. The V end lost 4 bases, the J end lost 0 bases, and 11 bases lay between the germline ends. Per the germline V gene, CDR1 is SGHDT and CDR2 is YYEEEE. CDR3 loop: CASSTGWRSGANVLTF. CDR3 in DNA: TGTGCCAGCAGCACGGGGTGGCGCTCTGGGGCCAACGTCCTGACTTTC.

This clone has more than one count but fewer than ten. CDR3 coding DNA: TGCGCCAGCAGCCCCGTTACATTCTCTGGAAACACCATATATTTT. As protein: CASSPVTFSGNTIYF. V gene TRBV5-1 combines with J gene TRBJ1-3; unclear D gene. This CDR3 is 15 amino acids long. Trimming removed 4 bases at V and 0 bases at J, with 11 bases between. Per the germline V gene, CDR1 is SGHRS and CDR2 is YFSETQ.

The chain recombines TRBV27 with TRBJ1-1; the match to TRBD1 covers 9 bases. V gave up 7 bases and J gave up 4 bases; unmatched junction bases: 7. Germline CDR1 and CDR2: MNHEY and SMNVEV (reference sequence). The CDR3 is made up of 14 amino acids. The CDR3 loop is CASNPGQGFTEAFF. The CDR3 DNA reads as TGTGCCAGCAACCCGGGACAGGGCTTCACTGAAGCTTTCTTT.

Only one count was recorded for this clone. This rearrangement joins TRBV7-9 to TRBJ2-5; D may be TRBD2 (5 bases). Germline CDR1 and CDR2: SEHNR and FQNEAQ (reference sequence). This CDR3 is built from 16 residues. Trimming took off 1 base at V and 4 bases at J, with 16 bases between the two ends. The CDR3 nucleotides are TGTGCCAGCAGCTTAGGGGGAGTGAGGGCGGGAGAGACCCAGTACTTC. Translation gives CASSLGGVRAGETQYF.